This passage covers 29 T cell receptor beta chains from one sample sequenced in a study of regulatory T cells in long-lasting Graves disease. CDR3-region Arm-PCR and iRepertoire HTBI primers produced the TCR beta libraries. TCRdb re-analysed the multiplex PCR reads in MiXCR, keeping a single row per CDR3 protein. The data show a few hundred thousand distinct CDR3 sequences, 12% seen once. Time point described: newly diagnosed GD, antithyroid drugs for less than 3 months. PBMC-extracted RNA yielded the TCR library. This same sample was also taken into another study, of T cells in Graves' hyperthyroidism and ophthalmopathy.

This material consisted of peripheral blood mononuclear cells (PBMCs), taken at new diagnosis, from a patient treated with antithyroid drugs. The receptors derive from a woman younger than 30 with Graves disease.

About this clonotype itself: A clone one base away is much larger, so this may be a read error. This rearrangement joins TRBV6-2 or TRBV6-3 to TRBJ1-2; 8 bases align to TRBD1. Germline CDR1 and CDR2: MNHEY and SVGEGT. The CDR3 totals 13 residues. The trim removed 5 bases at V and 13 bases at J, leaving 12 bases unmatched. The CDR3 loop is CASSPRTGYSCTF. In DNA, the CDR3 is TGTGCCAGCAGTCCAAGGACAGGGTATAGCTGCACCTTC.

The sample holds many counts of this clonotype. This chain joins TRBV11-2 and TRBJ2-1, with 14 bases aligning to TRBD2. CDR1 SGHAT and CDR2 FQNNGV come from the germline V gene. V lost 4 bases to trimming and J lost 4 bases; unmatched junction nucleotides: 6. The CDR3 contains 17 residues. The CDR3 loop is CASSSRTSGGRYNEQFF. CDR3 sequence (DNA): TGTGCCAGCAGCTCCAGGACTAGCGGGGGGCGGTACAATGAGCAGTTCTTC. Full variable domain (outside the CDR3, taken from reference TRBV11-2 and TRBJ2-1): EAGVAQSPRYKIIEKRQSVAFWCNPISGHATLYWYQQILGQGPKLLIQFQNNGVVDDSQLPKDRFSAERLKGVDSTLKIQPAKLEDSAVYLCASSSRTSGGRYNEQFFGPGTRLTVL.

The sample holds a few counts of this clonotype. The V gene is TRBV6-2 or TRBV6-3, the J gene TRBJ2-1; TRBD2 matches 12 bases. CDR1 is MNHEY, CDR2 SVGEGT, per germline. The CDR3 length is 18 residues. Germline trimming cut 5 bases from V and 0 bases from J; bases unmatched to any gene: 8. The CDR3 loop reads CASSTTSGGSFSYNEQFF. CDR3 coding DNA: TGTGCCAGCAGTACCACTAGCGGGGGGTCTTTCTCCTACAATGAGCAGTTCTTC.

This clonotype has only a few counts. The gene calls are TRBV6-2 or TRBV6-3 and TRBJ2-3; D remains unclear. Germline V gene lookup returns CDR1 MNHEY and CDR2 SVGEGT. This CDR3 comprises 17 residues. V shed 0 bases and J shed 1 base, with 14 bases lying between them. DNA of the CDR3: TGTGCCAGCAGTTACTCGACTCTAGGATCTGGCACAGATACGCAGTATTTT. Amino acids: CASSYSTLGSGTDTQYF.

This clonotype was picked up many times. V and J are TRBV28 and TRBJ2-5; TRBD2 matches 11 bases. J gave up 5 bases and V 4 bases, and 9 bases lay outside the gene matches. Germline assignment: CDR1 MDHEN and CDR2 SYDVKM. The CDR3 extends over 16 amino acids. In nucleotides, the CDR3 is TGTGCCAGCAGTTCTTTAGCGGGAGGGGAGGCTGAGACCCAGTACTTC. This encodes CASSSLAGGEAETQYF.

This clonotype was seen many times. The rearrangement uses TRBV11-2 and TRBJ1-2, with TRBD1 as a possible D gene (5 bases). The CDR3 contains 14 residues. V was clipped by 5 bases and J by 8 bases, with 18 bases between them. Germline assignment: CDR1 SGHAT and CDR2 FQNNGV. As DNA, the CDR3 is TGTGCCAGCAGCCCAAGGACTAAAGGGGACGGCTACACCTTC. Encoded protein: CASSPRTKGDGYTF.

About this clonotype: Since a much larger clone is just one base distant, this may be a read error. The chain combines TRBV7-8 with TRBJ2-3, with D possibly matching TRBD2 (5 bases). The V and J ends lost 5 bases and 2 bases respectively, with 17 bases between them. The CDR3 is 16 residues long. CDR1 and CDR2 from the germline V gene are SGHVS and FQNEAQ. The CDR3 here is CASSLRRGRLTDTQYF. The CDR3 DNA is TGTGCCAGCAGCCTCAGAAGAGGGAGACTCACAGATACGCAGTATTTT.

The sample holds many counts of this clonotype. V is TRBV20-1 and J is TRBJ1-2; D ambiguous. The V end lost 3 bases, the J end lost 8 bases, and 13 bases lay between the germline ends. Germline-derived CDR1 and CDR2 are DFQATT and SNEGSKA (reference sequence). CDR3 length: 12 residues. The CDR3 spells CSASGSLQGYTF. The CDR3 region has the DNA TGCAGTGCTAGTGGGTCGCTGCAAGGCTACACCTTC.

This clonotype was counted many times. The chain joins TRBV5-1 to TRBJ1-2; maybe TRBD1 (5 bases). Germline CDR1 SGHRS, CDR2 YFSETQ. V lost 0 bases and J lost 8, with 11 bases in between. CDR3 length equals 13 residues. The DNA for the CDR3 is TGCGCCAGCAGCTTGGAGGGGCCGTGGGGCTACACCTTC. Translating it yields CASSLEGPWGYTF.

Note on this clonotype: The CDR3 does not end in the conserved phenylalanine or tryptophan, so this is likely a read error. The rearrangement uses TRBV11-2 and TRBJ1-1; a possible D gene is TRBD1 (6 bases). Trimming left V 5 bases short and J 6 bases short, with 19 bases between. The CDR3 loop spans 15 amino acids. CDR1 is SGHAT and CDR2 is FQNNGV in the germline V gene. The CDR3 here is CASSQGRQAYPEAFS. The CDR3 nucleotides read TGTGCCAGCAGCCAAGGGCGACAGGCGTACCCTGAAGCTTTCTCT.

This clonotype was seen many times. CDR3 DNA: TGTGCCAGCAGTTTCGTGGCCGGGACAGGGATCTACGAGCAGTACTTC. It encodes CASSFVAGTGIYEQYF. V is TRBV28 and J is TRBJ2-7, with 9 bases fitting TRBD1. CDR3 length: 16 amino acids. CDR1 MDHEN and CDR2 SYDVKM come from the germline V gene. V gave up 3 bases and J gave up 3 bases; unmatched junction bases: 9.

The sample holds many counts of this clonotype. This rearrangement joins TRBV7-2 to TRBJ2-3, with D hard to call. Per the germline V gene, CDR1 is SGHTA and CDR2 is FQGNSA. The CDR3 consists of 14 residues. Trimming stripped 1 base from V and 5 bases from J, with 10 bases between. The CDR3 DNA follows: TGTGCCAGCAGCTTAGTCGGTTATGGAGATACGCAGTATTTT. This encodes CASSLVGYGDTQYF.

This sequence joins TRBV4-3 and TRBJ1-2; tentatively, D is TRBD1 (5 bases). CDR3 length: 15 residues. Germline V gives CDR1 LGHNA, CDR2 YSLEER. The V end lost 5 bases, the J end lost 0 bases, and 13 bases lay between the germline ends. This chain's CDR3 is CASSSPGTSNYGYTF. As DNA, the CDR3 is TGCGCCAGCAGCTCCCCCGGGACTTCTAACTATGGCTACACCTTC.

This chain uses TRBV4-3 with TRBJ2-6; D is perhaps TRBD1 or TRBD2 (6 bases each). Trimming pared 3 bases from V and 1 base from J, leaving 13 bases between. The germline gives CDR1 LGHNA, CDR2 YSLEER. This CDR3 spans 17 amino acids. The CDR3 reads CASSHDLGGSGANVLTF. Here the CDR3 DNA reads TGCGCCAGCAGCCATGACCTAGGGGGGTCTGGGGCCAACGTCCTGACTTTC.

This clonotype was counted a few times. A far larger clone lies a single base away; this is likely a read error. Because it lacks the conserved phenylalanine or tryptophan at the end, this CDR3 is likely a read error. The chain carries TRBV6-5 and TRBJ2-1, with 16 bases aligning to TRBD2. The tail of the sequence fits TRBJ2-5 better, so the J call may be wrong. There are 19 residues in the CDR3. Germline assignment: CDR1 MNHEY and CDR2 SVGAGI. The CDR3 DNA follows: TGTGCCAGCAGTTACGGACGGGGACTAGCGGGGGGGATTCAAGAGACCCAGTACCTC. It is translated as CASSYGRGLAGGIQETQYL.

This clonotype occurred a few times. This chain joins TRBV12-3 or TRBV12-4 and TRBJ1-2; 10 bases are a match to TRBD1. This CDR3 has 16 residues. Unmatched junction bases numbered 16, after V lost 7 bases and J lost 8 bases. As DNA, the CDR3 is TGTGCCAGCATCCCTTCGGGACAGGGGTTCATAGAGGGCTACACCTTC. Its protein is CASIPSGQGFIEGYTF.

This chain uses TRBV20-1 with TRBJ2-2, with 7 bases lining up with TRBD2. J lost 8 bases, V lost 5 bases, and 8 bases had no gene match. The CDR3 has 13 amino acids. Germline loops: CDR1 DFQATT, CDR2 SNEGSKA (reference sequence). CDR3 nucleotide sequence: TGCAGTGCTCTTAAGCGGGGTGGAGGGGAGCTGTTTTTT. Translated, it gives CSALKRGGGELFF.

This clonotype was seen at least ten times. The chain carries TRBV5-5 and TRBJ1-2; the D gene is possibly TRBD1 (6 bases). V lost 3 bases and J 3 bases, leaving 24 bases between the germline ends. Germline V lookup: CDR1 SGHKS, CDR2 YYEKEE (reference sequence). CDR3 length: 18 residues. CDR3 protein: CASSSGSPTGQRDYGYTF. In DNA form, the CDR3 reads TGTGCCAGCAGCTCGGGAAGCCCTACAGGGCAAAGGGACTATGGCTACACCTTC.

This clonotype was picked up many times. The CDR3 sequence: CASSGRGYSNQPQHF. CDR3 in DNA: TGTGCCAGCAGCGGTAGGGGGTATAGCAATCAGCCCCAGCATTTT. V is TRBV28 and J is TRBJ1-5, with D possibly matching TRBD1 (6 bases). Germline lookup yields CDR1 MDHEN and CDR2 SYDVKM. V lost 6 bases and J 0 bases, leaving 12 bases between the germline ends. There are 15 residues in the CDR3. Variable domain in full (rest from reference TRBV28 and TRBJ1-5): DVKVTQSSRYLVKRTGEKVFLECVQDMDHENMFWYRQDPGLGLRLIYFSYDVKMKEKGDIPEGYSVSREKKERFSLILESASTNQTSMYLCASSGRGYSNQPQHFGDGTRLSIL.

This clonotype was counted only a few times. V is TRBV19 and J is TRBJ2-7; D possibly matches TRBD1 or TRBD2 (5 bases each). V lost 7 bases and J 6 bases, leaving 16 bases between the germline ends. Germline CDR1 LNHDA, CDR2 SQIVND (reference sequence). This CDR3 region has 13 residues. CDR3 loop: CASTTAAGTEQYF. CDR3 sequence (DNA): TGTGCCAGTACCACTGCGGCAGGGACCGAGCAGTACTTC.

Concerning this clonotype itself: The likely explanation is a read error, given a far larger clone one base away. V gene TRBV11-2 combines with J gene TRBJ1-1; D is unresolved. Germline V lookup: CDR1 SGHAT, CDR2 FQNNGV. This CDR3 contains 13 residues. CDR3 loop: CASSFRQPPEVFF. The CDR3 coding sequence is TGTGCCAGCAGCTTTCGGCAACCCCCTGAAGTTTTCTTT.

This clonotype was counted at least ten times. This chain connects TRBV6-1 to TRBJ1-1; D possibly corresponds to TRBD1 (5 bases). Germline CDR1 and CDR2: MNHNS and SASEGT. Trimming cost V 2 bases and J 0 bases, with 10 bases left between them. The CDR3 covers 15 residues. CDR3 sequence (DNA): TGTGCCAGCAGTGAAAGCGGGGGGGTGAACACTGAAGCTTTCTTT. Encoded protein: CASSESGGVNTEAFF.

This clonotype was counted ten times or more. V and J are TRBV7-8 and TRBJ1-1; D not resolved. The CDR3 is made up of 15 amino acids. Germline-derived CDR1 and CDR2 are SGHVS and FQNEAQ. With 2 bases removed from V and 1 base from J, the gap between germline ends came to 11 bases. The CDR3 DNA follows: TGTGCCAGCAGCTTATCGGCAGGAACGAACACTGAAGCTTTCTTT. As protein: CASSLSAGTNTEAFF.

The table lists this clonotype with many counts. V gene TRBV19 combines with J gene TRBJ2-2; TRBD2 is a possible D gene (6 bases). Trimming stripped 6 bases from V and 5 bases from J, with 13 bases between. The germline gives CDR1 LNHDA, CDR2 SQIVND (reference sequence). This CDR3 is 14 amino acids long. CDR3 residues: CASRNIGGTGELFF. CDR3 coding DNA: TGTGCCAGTAGGAATATCGGGGGTACCGGGGAGCTGTTTTTT. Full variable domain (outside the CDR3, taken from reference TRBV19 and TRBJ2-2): DGGITQSPKYLFRKEGQNVTLSCEQNLNHDAMYWYRQDPGQGLRLIYYSQIVNDFQKGDIAEGYSVSREKKESFPLTVTSAQKNPTAFYLCASRNIGGTGELFFGEGSRLTVL.

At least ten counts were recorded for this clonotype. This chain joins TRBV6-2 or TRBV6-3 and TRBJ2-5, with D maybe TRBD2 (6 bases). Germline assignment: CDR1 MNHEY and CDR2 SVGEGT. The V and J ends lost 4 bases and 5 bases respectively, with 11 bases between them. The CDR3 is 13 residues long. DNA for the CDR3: TGTGCCAGCAGTTCAGTTGCGGGGGAGACCCAGTACTTC. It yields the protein CASSSVAGETQYF.

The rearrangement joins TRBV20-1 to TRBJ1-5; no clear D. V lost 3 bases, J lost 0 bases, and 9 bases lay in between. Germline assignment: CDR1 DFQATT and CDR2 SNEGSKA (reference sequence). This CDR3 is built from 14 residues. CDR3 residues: CSASEGGSNQPQHF. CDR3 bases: TGCAGTGCTAGTGAGGGTGGTAGCAATCAGCCCCAGCATTTT.

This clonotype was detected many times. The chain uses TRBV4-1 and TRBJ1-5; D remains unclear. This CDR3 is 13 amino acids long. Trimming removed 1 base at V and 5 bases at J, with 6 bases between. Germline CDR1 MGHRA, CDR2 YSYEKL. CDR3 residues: CASSQGPDQPQHF. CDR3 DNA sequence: TGCGCCAGCAGCCAAGGGCCGGATCAGCCCCAGCATTTT.

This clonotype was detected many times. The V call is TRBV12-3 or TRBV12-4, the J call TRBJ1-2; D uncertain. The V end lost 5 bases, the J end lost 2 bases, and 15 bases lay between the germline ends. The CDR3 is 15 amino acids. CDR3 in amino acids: CASSPRAVTNYGYTF. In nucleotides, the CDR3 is TGTGCCAGCAGTCCCCGGGCCGTCACAAACTATGGCTACACCTTC.

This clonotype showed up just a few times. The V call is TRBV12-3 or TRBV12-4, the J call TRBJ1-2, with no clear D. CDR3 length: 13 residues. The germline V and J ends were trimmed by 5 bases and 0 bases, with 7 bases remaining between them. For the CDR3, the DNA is TGTGCCAGCAGTGTAGGCCCTAACTATGGCTACACCTTC. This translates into CASSVGPNYGYTF.